The source of this T cell receptor (beta chain) is a study of blood T cell repertoires in COVID-19. Overall study: Acute-phase and convalescent COVID-19 samples originated in the United States, Italy and Spain.

The method was immunoSEQ multiplex PCR; TCRdb's version includes in-frame clones alone and lacks a portion of them. The sample lists more than 300,000 clones; 91% were seen once. The sequence came from a young woman who had recovered from COVID-19. Sequencing was performed on peripheral blood.

CDR3 in amino acids: CASSSGQANYGYTF. DNA of the CDR3: TGTGCCAGCAGCTCCGGACAGGCTAACTATGGCTACACCTTC. The chain joins TRBV7-9 to TRBJ1-2; 7 nucleotides line up with TRBD1. The CDR3 covers 14 residues. The J segment lost 0 bases and the V segment lost 4 bases, leaving 2 bases of the junction unmatched. Germline V gene data show CDR1 as SEHNR and CDR2 as FQNEAQ (reference sequence). The complete variable domain, with remaining parts taken from reference TRBV7-9 and TRBJ1-2, reads DTGVSQNPRHKITKRGQNVTFRCDPISEHNRLYWYRQTLGQGPEFLTYFQNEAQLEKSRLLSDRFSAERPKGSFSTLEIQRTEQGDSAMYLCASSSGQANYGYTFGSGTRLTVV.